This TCR beta chain derives from a study of Graves' ophthalmopathy and Graves' hyperthyroidism. This clonotype was seen only a few times. Transcripts of RNA were the source for amplifying TCR beta CDR3 regions. First-round RT-PCR employed HTBI primers, with a second-round multiplex PCR after it. Via MiXCR, TCRdb re-called the multiplex PCR reads, giving one row per CDR3 protein. The sample has 350,000 to 450,000 distinct CDR3 sequences, about 21% seen once. V lost 10 bases, J lost 4 bases, and 7 bases lay in between. Looked up from germline, CDR1 is MRHNA and CDR2 is SNTAGT. The CDR3 loop spans 10 amino acids.

The origin of this receptor is a woman aged 18-35 years with stable Graves' hyperthyroidism. The sequencing sample was made of peripheral blood. The chain has TRBV6-4 and TRBJ1-2; no reliable D call. The CDR3 is CATLSYGYTF. CDR3 sequence (DNA): TGTGCCACGCTATCCTATGGCTACACCTTC.